The 27 T cell receptor beta chains in this list originate from one sample, sequenced in a study of relationships among human T cell subsets. The T cell receptor alpha and beta CDR3 regions were amplified from mRNA by semiquantitative ARM-PCR. Exponential amplification used communal superprimers after tagged nested gene-specific primers in ARM-PCR. TCRdb used MiXCR to reprocess the multiplex PCR reads, holding one entry per CDR3 protein. The sample lists 13,000 to 15,000 distinct CDR3 sequences, about 60% seen once, with 2.1% in the top ten. CD4+CD25+ regulatory T cells came from anti-CD25 bead selection of positively selected CD4+ cells. The sequenced sample consisted of Tregs sorted from blood. The receptors stem from a man aged 35 to 55 in good health.

The rearrangement uses TRBV20-1 and TRBJ2-5; the match to TRBD2 covers 14 bases. The CDR3 extends over 15 amino acids. The V gene end was trimmed by 3 bases and the J gene end by 4 bases; junction bases not matched to a gene: 4. The V gene's germline CDR1 is DFQATT and CDR2 SNEGSKA (reference sequence). CDR3: CSARTSGRARETQYF. CDR3 nucleotide sequence: TGCAGTGCTAGGACTAGCGGGAGGGCCAGAGAGACCCAGTACTTC.

The rearrangement links TRBV20-1 to TRBJ2-5; D gene uncertain. The CDR3 runs 12 residues. V was pared by 3 bases and J by 1 base, with 6 bases between. Germline values: CDR1 DFQATT, CDR2 SNEGSKA (reference sequence). CDR3 nucleotides: TGCAGTGCTAGTGAAATCCAAGAGACCCAGTACTTC. Encoded protein: CSASEIQETQYF.

This clonotype was counted between two and nine times. The chain links TRBV10-2 to TRBJ2-3; the match to TRBD2 covers 9 bases. From germline, CDR1 is WSHSY and CDR2 SAAADI. Trimming cost V 4 bases and J 5 bases; bases outside gene matches: 19. This CDR3 contains 19 residues. This CDR3 is CASSGERGLAYEGGDTQYF. Written as DNA, the CDR3 is TGCGCCAGCAGTGGGGAGCGGGGACTAGCCTATGAGGGAGGAGATACGCAGTATTTT.

The chain uses TRBV29-1 and TRBJ2-1, with no clear D. Germline assignment: CDR1 SQVTM and CDR2 ANQGSEA. V was pared by 4 bases and J by 2 bases, with 12 bases between. The CDR3 consists of 14 residues. The CDR3 here is CSVVDPRAYNEQFF. In DNA form, the CDR3 reads TGCAGCGTTGTAGACCCGAGAGCCTACAATGAGCAGTTCTTC.

Within the sample, this clonotype is medium-sized. CDR3 in DNA: TGTGCCAGCAGTTATATCGGGACAGGGCCCTCCGAGCAGTACTTC. Its protein product is CASSYIGTGPSEQYF. The rearrangement uses TRBV11-2 and TRBJ2-7; TRBD1 agrees at 9 bases. This CDR3 has 15 residues. CDR1 SGHAT and CDR2 FQNNGV come from the germline V gene. V was clipped by 6 bases and J by 6 bases; unmatched bases: 12.

The CDR3 spells CAAGEREETQYF. The DNA of the CDR3 is TGTGCCGCAGGGGAGCGGGAAGAGACCCAGTACTTC. The chain couples TRBV6-5 to TRBJ2-5; the D call may be TRBD1 or TRBD2 (6 bases each). V was pared by 11 bases and J by 3 bases, with 13 bases between. CDR1 and CDR2 (germline): MNHEY, SVGAGI. The CDR3 extends over 12 amino acids.

The chain links TRBV11-2 to TRBJ2-1; no definite D call. Germline CDR1 and CDR2: SGHAT and FQNNGV. This CDR3 is built from 11 residues. V lost 1 base, J lost 12 bases, and 7 bases lay in between. CDR3 nucleotide sequence: TGTGCCAGCAGCTTAGTCCGTGCGCAGTTCTTC. This translates into CASSLVRAQFF.

The rearrangement joins TRBV10-3 to TRBJ1-1; D possibly corresponds to TRBD1 (6 bases). The CDR3 is 13 residues long. Germline CDR1 ENHRY, CDR2 SYGVKD. The ends were cut back, 11 bases at V and 2 bases at J, with 15 bases in the middle. For the CDR3, the DNA is TGTGCCGGGAGGGACACCCATAACACTGAAGCTTTCTTT. Translating gives CAGRDTHNTEAFF.

The chain is built from TRBV29-1 and TRBJ2-7; 9 nucleotides agree with TRBD1. V lost 7 bases, J lost 5 bases, and 6 bases stayed unmatched. The CDR3 sequence is 12 residues long. Germline CDR1 and CDR2: SQVTM and ANQGSEA. CDR3 sequence: CSGGTGNHEQYF. The DNA for the CDR3 is TGCAGCGGCGGGACAGGGAACCACGAGCAGTACTTC.

The chain has TRBV5-1 and TRBJ2-1, with 7 bases fitting TRBD2. The V gene's germline CDR1 is SGHRS and CDR2 YFSETQ. Losses at the gene ends were 0 bases for V and 7 bases for J; bases not matched to a gene: 7. The CDR3 sequence is 15 residues long. DNA for the CDR3: TGCGCCAGCAGCTTGGGTTCTAGCGGCGGTAATGAGCAGTTCTTC. Its protein product is CASSLGSSGGNEQFF.

The chain employs TRBV10-3 and TRBJ2-3, with D perhaps matching TRBD1 (6 bases). The V and J ends lost 6 bases and 2 bases respectively, with 18 bases between them. The CDR3 is made up of 16 amino acids. The germline CDR1 and CDR2 sequences are ENHRY and SYGVKD. CDR3 sequence: CAIRPGQRKHTDTQYF. The CDR3 nucleotides are TGTGCCATCAGACCCGGACAGAGGAAACACACAGATACGCAGTATTTT.

V and J are TRBV5-1 and TRBJ2-1; D is possibly TRBD1 (6 bases). The CDR3 length is 15 residues. Trimming left V 4 bases short and J 5 bases short, with 16 bases between. The germline CDR1 and CDR2 sequences are SGHRS and YFSETQ. As DNA, the CDR3 is TGCGCCAGCAGCCTGACAGGTCTACGGGACAATGAGCAGTTCTTC. This gives the protein CASSLTGLRDNEQFF.

CDR3 sequence: CASSSGLVSETQYF. In nucleotides, the CDR3 is TGCGCCAGCAGCTCCGGACTAGTATCAGAGACCCAGTACTTC. V gene TRBV5-1 combines with J gene TRBJ2-5, with TRBD2 identical over 7 bases. The germline CDR1 and CDR2 sequences are SGHRS and YFSETQ. V was pared by 3 bases and J by 4 bases, with 6 bases of the junction left unmatched. The CDR3 sequence is 14 residues long.

The chain employs TRBV12-3 or TRBV12-4 and TRBJ2-1, with TRBD2 matching over 10 bases. The CDR3 has 14 amino acids. V was pared by 7 bases and J by 3 bases, with 3 bases of the junction left unmatched. Here the CDR3 reads CASIPSGSYNEQFF. The CDR3 coding sequence is TGTGCCAGCATTCCTAGCGGGAGCTACAATGAGCAGTTCTTC.

V and J are TRBV27 and TRBJ2-1; 13 nucleotides agree with TRBD2. V shed 6 bases, J shed 6 bases, and the junction held 5 bases outside the gene matches. The CDR3 extends over 15 amino acids. CDR1 is MNHEY, CDR2 SMNVEV, per germline (reference sequence). CDR3 in amino acids: CASSLRLAGGNEQFF. The CDR3 coding sequence is TGTGCCAGCAGCCTACGACTAGCGGGAGGCAATGAGCAGTTCTTC.

The chain links TRBV5-1 to TRBJ2-7; weak D call: TRBD2 (5 bases). The CDR3 covers 12 residues. V was cut by 4 bases and J by 0 bases, with 5 bases left in between. Germline V CDR1 and CDR2: SGHRS, YFSETQ. The chain's CDR3 is CASSGSSYEQYF. The DNA for the CDR3 is TGCGCCAGCAGCGGGAGCTCCTACGAGCAGTACTTC. The full variable domain, rest sourced from reference TRBV5-1 and TRBJ2-7, is KAGVTQTPRYLIKTRGQQVTLSCSPISGHRSVSWYQQTPGQGLQFLFEYFSETQRNKGNFPGRFSGRQFSNSRSEMNVSTLELGDSALYLCASSGSSYEQYFGPGTRLTVT.

The CDR3 loop reads CASSRKVKSYSYNSPLHF. The CDR3 region has the DNA TGTGCCAGCAGCCGGAAAGTTAAGTCTTACTCCTATAATTCACCCCTCCACTTT. This chain connects TRBV3-1 to TRBJ1-6; no clear D. The CDR3 spans 18 residues. Between the trimmed V and J ends, which lost 4 bases and 0 bases, there was a span of 16 bases. Germline-derived CDR1 and CDR2 are LGHDT and YNNKEL (reference sequence).

This clonotype was seen more than once but under ten times. The chain joins TRBV28 to TRBJ2-5, with 7 nucleotides matching TRBD2. The CDR3 is 17 residues long. V lost 7 bases to trimming and J lost 2 bases; unmatched junction nucleotides: 16. Germline V gene sequence: CDR1 MDHEN, CDR2 SYDVKM. In DNA form, the CDR3 reads TGTGCCAGCACCCGGGGGGATGGTCCCTCTATACAAGAGACCCAGTACTTC. Translated, it gives CASTRGDGPSIQETQYF.

The chain carries TRBV30 and TRBJ1-3; D remains unclear. CDR3 length: 12 residues. CDR1 and CDR2 (germline): GTSNPN, SVGIG (reference sequence). Trimming took off 7 bases at V and 0 bases at J, with 7 bases between the two ends. The CDR3 loop is CASRNSGNTIYF. The CDR3 coding sequence is TGTGCCTCCCGGAACTCTGGAAACACCATATATTTT.

This clonotype was seen a single time. The rearrangement uses TRBV5-5 and TRBJ2-7; TRBD2 aligns across 9 bases. The germline CDR1 and CDR2 sequences are SGHKS and YYEKEE (reference sequence). The junction had 7 bases not matched to a gene; V was cut back by 0 bases and J by 3 bases. The CDR3 has 16 residues. The CDR3 bases are TGTGCCAGCAGCTTGGTGGCAGTAGCGGGAGTCTACGAGCAGTACTTC. Translation gives CASSLVAVAGVYEQYF.

The rearrangement joins TRBV11-1 to TRBJ2-1, with D possibly TRBD2 on 5 matching bases. V lost 8 bases to trimming and J lost 7 bases, with 9 bases between them. The CDR3 contains 11 residues. Germline CDR1 is SGHAT and CDR2 is FQDESV (reference sequence). This CDR3 reads CASVGVNEQFF. The CDR3 DNA reads as TGTGCCAGCGTCGGGGTTAATGAGCAGTTCTTC.

The V and J genes are TRBV3-1 and TRBJ1-1; D perhaps matches TRBD1 (5 bases). The CDR3 is 13 amino acids. Germline CDR1 and CDR2: LGHDT and YNNKEL (reference sequence). V was trimmed by 1 base and J by 9 bases, leaving 12 bases between them. This chain's CDR3 is CASSQVEGRKAFF. Here the CDR3 DNA reads TGTGCCAGCAGCCAAGTGGAGGGGCGTAAAGCTTTCTTT.

This clonotype appeared a few times. The V gene is TRBV20-1, the J gene TRBJ2-1; 11 bases line up with TRBD1. Germline V gene sequence: CDR1 DFQATT, CDR2 SNEGSKA (reference sequence). With V trimmed by 2 bases and J by 7 bases, 7 bases remained unmatched. This CDR3 has 15 residues. The CDR3 loop is CSARSGTGGFNEQFF. CDR3 DNA: TGCAGTGCTAGATCCGGGACAGGGGGGTTTAATGAGCAGTTCTTC.

The V gene is TRBV10-3, the J gene TRBJ2-1, with TRBD2 matching 7 bases. J was trimmed by 9 bases and V by 6 bases; bases with no gene match: 5. This CDR3 has 12 amino acids. Germline V gives CDR1 ENHRY, CDR2 SYGVKD. CDR3 in amino acids: CAISLGGREQFF. As DNA, the CDR3 is TGTGCCATCAGCCTGGGAGGGCGTGAGCAGTTCTTC.

There are a few counts of this clonotype. The chain couples TRBV6-5 to TRBJ1-5, with D possibly matching TRBD1 (6 bases). CDR1 and CDR2 from the germline V gene are MNHEY and SVGAGI. The CDR3 spans 14 residues. V gave up 9 bases and J gave up 2 bases, with 14 bases separating them. CDR3 DNA sequence: TGTGCCAGTAGGGGAGGGGGGGGCAATCAGCCCCAGCATTTT. Its translation is CASRGGGGNQPQHF.

This clonotype was picked up a small number of times. The chain joins TRBV5-5 to TRBJ2-2, with 12 bases that match TRBD1. V gave up 3 bases and J gave up 0 bases; unmatched junction bases: 18. Germline CDR1 is SGHKS and CDR2 is YYEKEE (reference sequence). This CDR3 region has 22 residues. CDR3 coding DNA: TGTGCCAGCAGCTATCATCGGGGGACAGGGGGCGGAAAAGCCCCGAACACCGGGGAGCTGTTTTTT. Protein: CASSYHRGTGGGKAPNTGELFF.

V usage is TRBV20-1 and J usage is TRBJ2-3, with 9 bases lining up with TRBD2. The V gene end was trimmed by 6 bases and the J gene end by 3 bases; junction bases not matched to a gene: 10. CDR1 is DFQATT and CDR2 is SNEGSKA in the germline V gene (reference sequence). The CDR3 sequence is 15 residues long. The CDR3 loop is CSALRGSGGTDTQYF. In DNA, the CDR3 is TGCAGTGCCCTTAGGGGTAGCGGGGGTACAGATACGCAGTATTTT.